This T cell receptor beta chain derives from a study of STAT5B mutations in CD4+ large granular lymphocyte leukemia (dated by TCRdb to 2022 to 2024). General notes on the study: Among the healthy controls, the CDR3 'QG' motif was associated with a particular HLA allele. The purity of purified fractions was confirmed by flow cytometry on FACSCanto II or FACSVerse to exceed 95% among lymphocytes. TCRbeta repertoires of CD4+ T-cell large granular lymphocyte leukemia patients were compared with those of healthy blood donors. What the authors observed across the whole study: CD4-sorted patient repertoires appeared more clonal than healthy CD4+ repertoires, and this difference persisted after removing the putative leukemic clones. The data were not HLA-matched, and the relatively small sample size could explain the higher clonality seen in CD4+ compared with CD8+ T-LGLL. Enrichment of TRBV06-family usage was observed among the top patient clones (8/27) relative to healthy controls (2/35). Each patient's main leukemic clonotypes were private, but around 25% of these clonotypes showed up at low frequency in the non-leukemic repertoires of other patients.

The immunoSEQ assay at survey resolution was used to sequence TCRbeta rearrangements from genomic DNA. The study's processing was this. In the TCR sequencing data, the lowest productive clonotype frequency that could be detected was 2.59 x 10-5. Only productive TCRbeta rearrangements, meaning sequences that were complete and in-frame, were kept for the analyses. Sample clonality was computed as Simpson clonality in the immunoSEQ Analyzer version 3.0. Clones were categorized by frequency as very rare, small, medium, large (1-20%) or hyperexpanded (>20%). OLGA 1.2.3 estimated generation probabilities, VDJtools produced V-gene circos plots, VDJdb was queried for specificities, and GLIPH identified CDR3 motifs. The table was pulled from immuneACCESS by TCRdb, which kept in-frame rearrangements only. Such tables lose some clones; where checked, under half of the loss comes from unresolved V genes, and the rest has no known cause. D and trimming were read from the DNA, whereas the V and J calls and clone size are those reported in that table. The sample table shows over 45,000 clones, and about three quarters are seen once. In total, the top ten clones hold approximately 1.5% of the sample.

From the germline V gene, CDR1 is KGHSH and CDR2 is LQKENI. V and J lose 4 bases and 5 bases, and a span of 9 bases separates them. The CDR3, cysteine through phenylalanine, is 13 amino acids long. The entry retains the CDR3 DNA only, 39 bases that are in frame from base 1. Buffy coats from around 37 blood donors, supplied by the Finnish Red Cross blood service, were used as healthy controls. All TCR-sequenced material derived from peripheral blood: patient blood samples and healthy donor buffy coats. Peripheral blood mononuclear cells were isolated by Ficoll-Hypaque gradient centrifugation. CD4+ cells were purified magnetically from the buffy coats of healthy controls. The Gentra Puregene Cell and Tissue kit was used for genomic DNA extraction, and quantification was performed on a Qubit 2.0 fluorometer. This clone turned up a few times. What antigen it recognizes has not been identified. The input lacks base qualities; no much larger clone sits a single base away.

What was sequenced was CD4+ T cells from blood buffy coats. The sequence was obtained from a human donor in good health. The receptor chain draws on TRBV18 and TRBJ2-1; too little of a D gene remains to name it. The DNA is as follows: TGTGCCAGCTCACAATCTCTTGACAATGAGCAGTTCTTC. This is translated as CASSQSLDNEQFF.